This T cell receptor (beta chain) was documented in a study of blood T cells in healthy people across ages. Study outcomes and limitations: Roughly linear declines in TCR beta diversity per million T cells occurred with age. Without sorted subsets, naive and antigen-experienced compartments could not be conclusively compared.

This CDR3 spans 14 amino acids. Deletions cut 4 bases from V and 7 bases from J, with 13 bases between. CDR1 is MGHRA, CDR2 YSYEKL, per germline. This clonotype was picked up a small number of times. Antigen specificity is unknown. Primed by a sample-barcoded 5' primer and a J-beta primer mix, a second PCR proceeded for about 6 to 12 cycles. In TCRdb, the 5' RACE reads were re-called with MiXCR into one record per CDR3 protein. The sample has around 780,000 distinct CDR3 sequences; 20% to 30% are singletons. This sample also belongs to another study, concerning T cells of mothers and their children.

The sequenced sample was blood. The sequence was obtained from a boy aged 5-17 years in good health. The gene calls are TRBV4-1 and TRBJ1-4; maybe TRBD1 (6 bases). CDR3 loop: CASSPWGTTEKLFF. CDR3 DNA: TGCGCCAGCAGCCCCTGGGGGACAACTGAAAAACTGTTTTTT.